The source of this T cell receptor beta chain is a study of T cell repertoires in ileal Crohn's disease. Whole-study context: M0 samples are biopsies from inflamed ileum in the resection specimen. TCRB immunosequencing input was roughly 500 nanograms of biopsy DNA per sample.

Germline CDR1 reads SNHLY; CDR2 reads FYNNEI. After removal of 7 bases from V and 4 bases from J, the junction contained 7 bases not matched to a gene. The CDR3 is 14 residues long. Whole-study results and caveats: Clonality above 26.8% at surgery always came with endoscopic recurrence.

Sequencing used immunoSEQ multiplex PCR; TCRdb keeps in-frame clones, though not all of them. Here the sample spans some 17,000 clones, roughly 76% being singletons. Time point defined: inflamed ileum from the surgical specimen. This clone was detected a few times. Its specificity is unknown. The J gene is TRBJ1-2, the V gene TRBV2, with 9 bases fitting TRBD1. The receptor's source is an adult with Crohn's disease. The sequenced material came from ileal tissue. CDR3 sequence reads: CASTVGQGGYGYTF. DNA for the CDR3: TGTGCCAGCACCGTGGGACAGGGCGGCTATGGCTACACCTTC.